Listed below are T cell receptor beta chains from one sample, sequenced in a study of early T cells in non-severe SARS-CoV-2 infection. In TCRdb, the 5' RACE reads were re-called with MiXCR into one record per CDR3 protein. Here the sample spans about 27,000 distinct CDR3 sequences, 2.9% being singletons. The sample comprised whole blood. The source of these receptors is an adult who was a healthcare worker with PCR-confirmed SARS-CoV-2 infection or an uninfected control (not recorded which). Each CDR3 is given with its conserved first and last residue. D genes are given only for firm matches. Size is stated for part of the rows, as once, few or many counts, or as a class when the clone is expanded.

d_gene	abundance	v_gene	j_gene	CDR3nt	CDR3aa
.	medium-sized	TRBV7-6	TRBJ2-3	TGTGCCAGCAGCCCCGTGAGGGGCCCAGATACGCAGTATTTT	CASSPVRGPDTQYF
.	few	TRBV7-3	TRBJ1-1	TGTGCCAGCAGCGGGACATCCGGGACTGAAGCTTTCTTT	CASSGTSGTEAFF
.	medium-sized	TRBV5-6	TRBJ1-1	TGTGCCAGCAGCTCGGCAGGGATTTGGACTGAAGCTTTCTTT	CASSSAGIWTEAFF
.	.	TRBV11-2	TRBJ2-3	TGTGCCAGCAGCCTAACTTCGGACAGACTGGATACGCAGTATTTT	CASSLTSDRLDTQYF
TRBD1	many	TRBV5-1	TRBJ2-5	TGCGCCAGCAGCAACCCGTCGAGTGGACAGGCCAAAGAGACCCAGTACTTC	CASSNPSSGQAKETQYF
.	many	TRBV6-1	TRBJ2-6	TGTGCCAGCAGTGAAGACTTTAGGGCAGCATTTCGCTCTGGGGCCAACGTCCTGACTTTC	CASSEDFRAAFRSGANVLTF
.	many	TRBV5-1	TRBJ1-4	TGCGCCAGCAGGGACAGACCGCTTCCTGAGGAAAAACTGTTTTTT	CASRDRPLPEEKLFF
TRBD2	many	TRBV11-2	TRBJ2-5	TGTGCCAGCAGCCGGAGCGGGGGCCGGGAGACCCAGTACTTC	CASSRSGGRETQYF
TRBD1	many	TRBV5-1	TRBJ1-2	TGCGCCAGCAGCTACGGGACAGCCCTCGCTAACTATGGCTACACCTTC	CASSYGTALANYGYTF
TRBD2	many	TRBV7-2	TRBJ2-1	TGTGCCAGCAGCTTGAGGACTAGCGGGGGGGTGCCCTACAATGAGCAGTTCTTC	CASSLRTSGGVPYNEQFF
TRBD2	medium-sized	TRBV7-6	TRBJ2-1	TGTGCCAGCAGCTTAACTAGCGGGGCCTACAATGAGCAGTTCTTC	CASSLTSGAYNEQFF
TRBD1	many	TRBV6-6	TRBJ1-5	TGTGCCAGCAGAAAACAGGGGGACAATCAGCCCCAGCATTTT	CASRKQGDNQPQHF
.	many	TRBV28	TRBJ2-3	TGTGCCAGCAGTCCACCAGGGGCAGCGATTGCAGATACGCAGTATTTT	CASSPPGAAIADTQYF
.	many	TRBV20-1	TRBJ2-2	TGCAGTGCTAGCCCCCAGGGGGGGGTTAACACCGGGGAGCTGTTTTTT	CSASPQGGVNTGELFF
TRBD1	many	TRBV7-6	TRBJ1-2	TGTGCCAGCAGCACCTATACAGGGGACGGGCCCGAGGGCTACACCTTC	CASSTYTGDGPEGYTF
.	medium-sized	TRBV20-1	TRBJ2-4	TGCAGTGCTAGCTGGGCAGGAAAAAACATTCAGTACTTC	CSASWAGKNIQYF
TRBD2	many	TRBV12-3/TRBV12-4	TRBJ2-1	TGTGCCAGCAGTTTATCGGGGGGGCGTGAGCAGTTCTTC	CASSLSGGREQFF
TRBD1	many	TRBV14	TRBJ1-2	TGTGCCAGCAGCCGCCTTTCGACAGGGAGCGGCTATGGCTACACCTTC	CASSRLSTGSGYGYTF
.	.	TRBV5-6	TRBJ2-4	TGTGCCAGCAGCTTCAGGGGTGAATGGAACATTCAGTACTTC	CASSFRGEWNIQYF
TRBD2	many	TRBV7-2	TRBJ2-5	TGTGCCAGCAGGACCCCGTCCGGGGGGACCGTTGAGACCCAGTACTTC	CASRTPSGGTVETQYF
.	many	TRBV7-3	TRBJ2-2	TGTGCCAGCAGCTTAGATGGAGGACAAATTAACACCGGGGAGCTGTTTTTT	CASSLDGGQINTGELFF
TRBD1	many	TRBV2	TRBJ1-2	TGTGCCAGCAGGGTTCCAGGGGGCCAGGTCTATGGCTACACCTTC	CASRVPGGQVYGYTF
TRBD1	few	TRBV29-1	TRBJ2-5	TGCAGCGTGGGACAGCAAGAGACCCAGTACTTC	CSVGQQETQYF
TRBD1	many	TRBV4-2	TRBJ1-6	TGTGCCAGCAGCCAAGCGTCGGGGGACAGTTCACCCCTCCACTTT	CASSQASGDSSPLHF
.	many	TRBV20-1	TRBJ1-5	TGCAGTGCTAGGTACGCAGGGATAAATCAGCCCCAGCATTTT	CSARYAGINQPQHF
.	many	TRBV28	TRBJ1-2	TGTGCCAGCAGTTACACCTCGGCGTCCCTATACACCTTC	CASSYTSASLYTF
TRBD1	many	TRBV28	TRBJ1-3	TGTGCCAGCAGTTGGGGGGACAGTCTTTTTCATAGCTCTGGAAACACCATATATTTT	CASSWGDSLFHSSGNTIYF
.	many	TRBV21-1	TRBJ1-5	TGTGCCAGCACCCCGTCCCCACCGCGGGGGCATAGCAATCAGCCCCAGCATTTT	CASTPSPPRGHSNQPQHF
.	medium-sized	TRBV5-6	TRBJ1-1	TGTGCCAGCAGCTTGTTGATTGGTGAGGAGAGAACTGAAGCTTTCTTT	CASSLLIGEERTEAFF
TRBD1	many	TRBV2	TRBJ2-5	TGTGCCAGCACCCCGGGACAGATACAAGAGACCCAGTACTTC	CASTPGQIQETQYF
.	medium-sized	TRBV7-6	TRBJ2-2	TGTGCCAGCAGCCCGAAAGATGACAGCCTCACCGGGGAGCTGTTTTTT	CASSPKDDSLTGELFF
TRBD1	many	TRBV4-1	TRBJ1-6	TGCGCCAGCAGCCAAGATCGGACAGGCATCGGCTCACCCCTCCACTTT	CASSQDRTGIGSPLHF
.	medium-sized	TRBV25-1	TRBJ1-2	TGTGCCAGCAGTGGGGAGGACAACAACTATGGCTACACCTTC	CASSGEDNNYGYTF